These 26 T cell receptor beta chains originate from one sample sequenced in a study of post-analysis software for immune sequencing data. Overall study findings and caveats: Compared with controls, patients had more of 4 to 6 TRBV segments, including TRBV5-6, TRBV5-1 and TRBV20-1.

The antigens of these receptors remain unknown. cDNA libraries of TCR beta carried unique molecular identifiers. MiXCR, applied by TCRdb to the PCR reads, yields one record per CDR3 protein. The sample lists over 700,000 distinct CDR3 sequences; 25% to 30% were seen once. Sequenced input: blood. Every receptor here comes from a girl between 10 and 17 years old with multiple sclerosis.

The rearrangement joins TRBV6-5 to TRBJ2-1, with TRBD2 matching over 12 bases. This CDR3 spans 15 amino acids. Germline V gene data show CDR1 as MNHEY and CDR2 as SVGAGI. Trimming at V came to 6 bases and at J to 4 bases, leaving 4 bases not matched to a gene. CDR3 residues: CASSPSGRAYNEQFF. CDR3 sequence (DNA): TGTGCCAGCAGCCCTAGCGGGAGGGCATACAATGAGCAGTTCTTC.

The gene calls are TRBV5-1 and TRBJ2-5; possibly TRBD1 for D (6 bases). The CDR3 sequence is 18 residues long. CDR1 is SGHRS, CDR2 YFSETQ, per germline. V was clipped by 1 base and J by 7 bases, with 26 bases between them. The CDR3 loop is CASSLHAGALVPKGTQYF. The CDR3 nucleotides read TGCGCCAGCAGCTTGCATGCAGGGGCCCTTGTGCCCAAAGGGACCCAGTACTTC. The full variable domain, in which reference TRBV5-1 and TRBJ2-5 provide the parts outside the CDR3, is KAGVTQTPRYLIKTRGQQVTLSCSPISGHRSVSWYQQTPGQGLQFLFEYFSETQRNKGNFPGRFSGRQFSNSRSEMNVSTLELGDSALYLCASSLHAGALVPKGTQYFGPGTRLLVL.

In its sample, this clonotype was seen a few times. The chain uses TRBV20-1 and TRBJ2-7, with 7 bases lining up with TRBD2. Losses at the gene ends were 1 base for V and 2 bases for J; bases not matched to a gene: 2. In germline, CDR1 is DFQATT, CDR2 SNEGSKA (reference sequence). This CDR3 contains 13 residues. CDR3 nucleotides: TGCAGTGCTAGAGGGACTAGAGCCTACGAGCAGTACTTC. Its protein product is CSARGTRAYEQYF.

The chain carries TRBV15 and TRBJ1-4; D perhaps matches TRBD1 (6 bases). The germline CDR1 and CDR2 sequences are LNHNV and YYDKDF (reference sequence). Trimming shortened V by 0 bases and J by 7 bases, and 12 bases separated the two germline ends. The CDR3 is made up of 15 amino acids. The CDR3 DNA follows: TGTGCCACCAGCAGAGATCAAGGGGGGGGTGAAAAACTGTTTTTT. Its protein product is CATSRDQGGGEKLFF.

With respect to this clonotype: A much larger clone differs by one base, so this may be a read error. As DNA, the CDR3 is TGCAGTGCTAGAGGACTAGCGGGGGAAGGAGAGCAGTACTTC. Its translation is CSARGLAGEGEQYF. The rearrangement links TRBV20-1 to TRBJ2-5; 12 bases align to TRBD2. Per germline, CDR1 DFQATT and CDR2 SNEGSKA (reference sequence). The CDR3 is made up of 14 amino acids. V lost 1 base and J lost 11; bases outside the gene matches: 8.

This clonotype was detected a few times. The genes are TRBV6-2 or TRBV6-3 and TRBJ1-1; TRBD1 agrees at 7 bases. Germline V gives CDR1 MNHEY, CDR2 SVGEGT. The CDR3 contains 14 residues. V was pared by 6 bases and J by 5 bases, with 9 bases of the junction left unmatched. The CDR3 nucleotides are TGTGCCAGCAGCACAGGGGCCCTTGGAACTGAAGCTTTCTTT. This translates into CASSTGALGTEAFF.

The CDR3 sequence: CASSLEYSSYNEQFF. CDR3 sequence (DNA): TGTGCCAGCAGCTTAGAGTATAGCTCCTACAATGAGCAGTTCTTC. J is TRBJ2-1 and V is TRBV7-8; unclear D gene. Trimming took off 1 base at V and 0 bases at J, with 7 bases between the two ends. The CDR3 sequence is 15 residues long. CDR1 and CDR2 from the germline V gene are SGHVS and FQNEAQ. Looking up the rest from reference TRBV7-8 and TRBJ2-1 gives the full variable domain: GAGVSQSPRYKVAKRGQDVALRCDPISGHVSLFWYQQALGQGPEFLTYFQNEAQLDKSGLPSDRFFAERPEGSVSTLKIQRTQQEDSAVYLCASSLEYSSYNEQFFGPGTRLTVL.

J is TRBJ1-1 and V is TRBV7-2; the D is unclear. CDR1 is SGHTA and CDR2 is FQGNSA in the germline V gene. The CDR3 sequence is 13 residues long. The ends were cut back, 5 bases at V and 8 bases at J, with 15 bases in the middle. CDR3 amino acids: CASSPTRGPEAFF. The CDR3 DNA reads as TGTGCCAGCAGCCCTACACGCGGCCCCGAAGCTTTCTTT.

The chain uses TRBV28 and TRBJ2-1; 12 bases map to TRBD2. Germline V gene sequence: CDR1 MDHEN, CDR2 SYDVKM. The CDR3 spans 13 residues. J was trimmed by 10 bases and V by 7 bases; bases with no gene match: 5. The CDR3 spells CASTSGRVGEQFF. The CDR3 DNA is TGTGCCAGCACTAGCGGGAGGGTGGGGGAGCAGTTCTTC.

This clonotype came up a few times. The chain has TRBV7-2 and TRBJ2-5, with D possibly matching TRBD2 (6 bases). The CDR3 consists of 16 residues. Trimming stripped 1 base from V and 3 bases from J, with 15 bases between. Germline loops: CDR1 SGHTA, CDR2 FQGNSA. The CDR3 DNA sequence: TGTGCCAGCAGCTTAGTGGCTAGCGCTCCAGAAGAGACCCAGTACTTC. Its translation: CASSLVASAPEETQYF.

This clonotype came up a few times. The chain has TRBV5-1 and TRBJ2-2; D unresolved. The CDR3 consists of 12 residues. Germline V gives CDR1 SGHRS, CDR2 YFSETQ. Trimming took off 4 bases at V and 6 bases at J, with 7 bases between the two ends. Here the CDR3 DNA reads TGCGCCAGCAGCAAGTCACCCGGGGAGCTGTTTTTT. It translates to CASSKSPGELFF.

The V gene is TRBV16, the J gene TRBJ1-6, with D uncertain. V was cut by 7 bases and J by 0 bases, with 7 bases left in between. CDR1 is KGHSY and CDR2 is FQNENV in the germline V gene. The CDR3 totals 14 residues. The DNA for the CDR3 is TGTGCCAGCAACCTGGACTCCTATAATTCACCCCTCCACTTT. It specifies CASNLDSYNSPLHF.

In this sample, this clonotype turned up a few times. The DNA for the CDR3 is TGTGCCAGCAGCGCCCGTCCGGGACAGGGTTCTACCTACGAGCAGTACTTC. This codes for CASSARPGQGSTYEQYF. The J gene is TRBJ2-7, the V gene TRBV7-9; 9 bases are a match to TRBD1. CDR1 is SEHNR and CDR2 is FQNEAQ in the germline V gene (reference sequence). V lost 5 bases and J lost 2; bases outside the gene matches: 13. The CDR3 extends over 17 amino acids.

This clonotype was detected only a few times. The V and J genes are TRBV25-1 and TRBJ2-5; 7 bases line up with TRBD1. V shed 1 base and J 0 bases; nucleotides not matched to a gene: 5. This CDR3 is 16 amino acids long. The germline V gene encodes CDR1 MGHDK and CDR2 SYGVNS. The CDR3 nucleotides read TGTGCCAGCAGTGAATTAAACAGGGGATACCAAGAGACCCAGTACTTC. Protein sequence: CASSELNRGYQETQYF.

This clonotype turned up a few times. The rearrangement uses TRBV12-3 or TRBV12-4 and TRBJ2-1, with D perhaps assigned TRBD1 or TRBD2 (6 bases each). V lost 8 bases to trimming and J lost 2 bases, with 19 bases between them. The CDR3 runs to 16 residues. The CDR3 region has the DNA TGTGCCAGCGGGGGGCGCGGATCCGTGCCCTACAATGAGCAGTTCTTC. It specifies CASGGRGSVPYNEQFF.

This chain joins TRBV6-2 or TRBV6-3 and TRBJ2-7; 11 nucleotides line up with TRBD2. V gave up 0 bases and J gave up 3 bases; unmatched junction bases: 1. Germline CDR1 MNHEY, CDR2 SVGEGT. The CDR3 has 15 amino acids. This CDR3 reads CASSYSSGRGYEQYF. The CDR3 nucleotides are TGTGCCAGCAGTTACTCTAGCGGGAGGGGCTACGAGCAGTACTTC.

The chain couples TRBV28 to TRBJ2-1, with a tentative D call TRBD1 (6 bases). The germline V gene has CDR1 MDHEN and CDR2 SYDVKM. The CDR3 extends over 16 amino acids. V lost 9 bases and J 0 bases, leaving 18 bases between the germline ends. CDR3 in DNA: TGTGCCAGTAGTCCCTACAGGGTGAGCTCCTACAATGAGCAGTTCTTC. Its translation: CASSPYRVSSYNEQFF.

The rearrangement uses TRBV20-1 and TRBJ2-1, with TRBD1 matching 7 bases. The CDR3 spans 19 residues. Germline CDR1 is DFQATT and CDR2 is SNEGSKA (reference sequence). The trim removed 0 bases at V and 1 base at J, leaving 15 bases unmatched. DNA of the CDR3: TGCAGTGCTAGAGATCTGAGACAGGGCCGCTTCTCATCCTACAATGAGCAGTTCTTC. Amino acids: CSARDLRQGRFSSYNEQFF.

This clonotype has a handful of counts. The rearrangement uses TRBV7-9 and TRBJ2-5; 8 nucleotides agree with TRBD1. The CDR3 contains 15 residues. Germline assignment: CDR1 SEHNR and CDR2 FQNEAQ (reference sequence). Trimming took 4 bases from V and 2 from J; bases not matched to a gene: 6. The CDR3 region is CASSSTGERQETQYF. Written as DNA, the CDR3 is TGTGCCAGCAGCTCGACAGGGGAGAGGCAAGAGACCCAGTACTTC.

To note about this clonotype: Here the CDR3 omits its conserved ending phenylalanine or tryptophan, so a read error is the likely source. The rearrangement uses TRBV12-3 or TRBV12-4 and TRBJ2-3, with D perhaps TRBD1 or TRBD2 (5 bases each). The CDR3 loop spans 15 amino acids. The V gene lost 7 bases and the J gene lost 2 bases, with 16 bases spanning the gap. CDR3 loop: CASTTRSGPTDTQYV. CDR3 DNA: TGTGCCAGCACCACGAGGTCGGGGCCCACAGATACGCAGTATGTT.

The V call is TRBV27, the J call TRBJ2-1; possibly TRBD2 for D (5 bases). Trimming pared 6 bases from V and 3 bases from J, leaving 9 bases between. Germline-derived CDR1 and CDR2 are MNHEY and SMNVEV (reference sequence). CDR3 size: 13 residues. CDR3 sequence (DNA): TGTGCCAGCAGCCGGGAACTCTACAATGAGCAGTTCTTC. It codes for CASSRELYNEQFF.

The V and J genes are TRBV5-1 and TRBJ1-1, with D maybe TRBD1 (5 bases). Germline CDR1 is SGHRS and CDR2 is YFSETQ. Trimming took off 0 bases at V and 5 bases at J, with 11 bases between the two ends. CDR3 size: 14 residues. CDR3 amino acids: CASSLGQWETEAFF. The CDR3 bases are TGCGCCAGCAGCTTGGGACAGTGGGAGACTGAAGCTTTCTTT.

This clonotype was picked up a small number of times. The chain carries TRBV11-2 and TRBJ1-5; 7 bases fit TRBD1. The CDR3 covers 16 residues. With 5 bases clipped from V and 3 bases from J, the junction kept 10 bases outside the gene matches. The germline V gene has CDR1 SGHAT and CDR2 FQNNGV. The CDR3 bases are TGTGCCAGCAGCCGAGGGGACAGACAAAACAATCAGCCCCAGCATTTT. It is translated as CASSRGDRQNNQPQHF.

This clonotype has a handful of counts. V and J are TRBV7-9 and TRBJ1-2; no firm D call. Germline-derived CDR1 and CDR2 are SEHNR and FQNEAQ (reference sequence). The CDR3 has 15 residues. Trimming took off 10 bases at V and 5 bases at J, with 23 bases between the two ends. CDR3 nucleotide sequence: TGTGCCACCGATGAAATTGGACGAGGAGGATATGGCTACACCTTC. Translating it yields CATDEIGRGGYGYTF.

This clonotype showed up just a few times. This chain uses TRBV7-9 with TRBJ1-5; D unresolved. The CDR3 is 15 amino acids. Germline V gene lookup returns CDR1 SEHNR and CDR2 FQNEAQ (reference sequence). Trimming pared 8 bases from V and 0 bases from J, leaving 14 bases between. The CDR3 loop reads CASGMDGNSNQPQHF. The CDR3, as DNA: TGTGCCAGCGGAATGGACGGAAATAGCAATCAGCCCCAGCATTTT.

The rearrangement links TRBV7-2 to TRBJ2-2, with a possible D match to TRBD2 (6 bases). V was cut by 4 bases and J by 7 bases, with 10 bases left in between. This CDR3 spans 13 amino acids. Germline values: CDR1 SGHTA, CDR2 FQGNSA. The CDR3 spells CASSWAGGGELFF. CDR3 nucleotides: TGTGCCAGCAGCTGGGCCGGGGGCGGGGAGCTGTTTTTT.